This T cell receptor beta chain was profiled in a study of T cell responses to AZD1222 COVID-19 vaccine. General observations from the study: Nearly half of the spike-specific TCRs reportedly recognize variant regions that carry no mutations. Researchers took repertoire samples only after the peak T cell response had come.

As for this clone: The antigen is undetermined.

TCRdb keeps only in-frame clones here, not all; method: immunoSEQ multiplex PCR. The table shows roughly 140,000 clones, with less than 95% occurring only once. The sequence derives from an adult in good health. This material consisted of peripheral blood, taken on day 0 of AZD1222 vaccination.

The CDR3 sequence is CASSGTGGTGELFF. The DNA for the CDR3 is TGCGCCAGCAGCGGAACAGGGGGAACCGGGGAGCTGTTTTTT. The chain is built from TRBV5-1 and TRBJ2-2; 8 nucleotides match TRBD1. The germline gives CDR1 SGHRS, CDR2 YFSETQ. There are 14 residues in the CDR3. With 4 bases clipped from V and 5 bases from J, the junction kept 4 bases outside the gene matches.